The 31 T cell receptor beta chains given below trace back to one sample, sequenced in a study of blood T cell repertoires in COVID-19. The assay was immunoSEQ multiplex PCR, and TCRdb's table has in-frame clones only and misses some. Seen here are approximately 170,000 clones, about 80% observed once, and the top ten hold 10% to 15%. Sequencing input: peripheral blood. The source is a man in his 70s who had recovered from COVID-19.

The table lists this clone with a few counts. The V call is TRBV9, the J call TRBJ2-7; 7 bases align to TRBD2. This CDR3 spans 15 amino acids. From germline, CDR1 is SGDLS and CDR2 YYNGEE. V lost 0 bases to trimming and J lost 2 bases; unmatched junction nucleotides: 5. The CDR3 reads CASSVEASGTYEQYF. DNA for the CDR3: TGTGCCAGCAGCGTAGAGGCTAGCGGTACCTACGAGCAGTACTTC.

The chain is built from TRBV9 and TRBJ2-3; 8 bases match TRBD2. CDR3 size: 17 residues. Germline trimming cut 0 bases from V and 0 bases from J; bases unmatched to any gene: 6. Per the germline V gene, CDR1 is SGDLS and CDR2 is YYNGEE. Here the CDR3 DNA reads TGTGCCAGCAGCGTAGGACTTAGCGGGACGAGCACAGATACGCAGTATTTT. This sequence encodes CASSVGLSGTSTDTQYF.

The rearrangement links TRBV7-9 to TRBJ1-1; a weak D match, TRBD1 (5 bases). Germline V lookup: CDR1 SEHNR, CDR2 FQNEAQ (reference sequence). Trimming cost V 3 bases and J 1 base, with 12 bases left between them. This CDR3 spans 15 amino acids. The CDR3 region is CASSFGGASNTEAFF. CDR3 nucleotides: TGTGCCAGCAGCTTTGGAGGGGCATCGAACACTGAAGCTTTCTTT.

The V and J genes are TRBV28 and TRBJ1-5; TRBD1 might be the D (6 bases). This CDR3 has 14 residues. The germline gives CDR1 MDHEN, CDR2 SYDVKM. Trimming cost V 2 bases and J 7 bases, with 12 bases left between them. CDR3 residues: CASSLGQGRQPQHF. CDR3 DNA sequence: TGTGCCAGCAGTTTAGGCCAGGGGCGGCAGCCCCAGCATTTT.

V gene TRBV9 combines with J gene TRBJ2-1; TRBD2 aligns across 7 bases. The J segment lost 4 bases and the V segment lost 0 bases, leaving 13 bases of the junction unmatched. Germline loops: CDR1 SGDLS, CDR2 YYNGEE. CDR3 length: 18 amino acids. As DNA, the CDR3 is TGTGCCAGCAGCGTAGTCGTGCTAGCGGAGCCCCTATACAATGAGCAGTTCTTC. Translated: CASSVVVLAEPLYNEQFF.

The V and J genes are TRBV30 and TRBJ2-1; maybe TRBD2 (7 bases). With 0 bases removed from V and 0 bases from J, the gap between germline ends came to 12 bases. This CDR3 region has 16 residues. CDR1 and CDR2 from the germline V gene are GTSNPN and SVGIG (reference sequence). The CDR3: CAWSVRGASSYNEQFF. In DNA, the CDR3 is TGTGCCTGGAGTGTACGGGGGGCCAGCTCCTACAATGAGCAGTTCTTC.

The V and J genes are TRBV21-1 and TRBJ2-5; TRBD2 is the table's D call and was not checked against the DNA. TRBV21-1 is flagged as a pseudogene. This CDR3 is built from 14 residues. In DNA form, the CDR3 reads TGTGCCAGCAGCACCAGGGATGGGGGGGAGACCCAGTACTTC. It specifies CASSTRDGGETQYF.

The rearrangement links TRBV6-5 to TRBJ1-3, with 7 bases that match TRBD1. CDR1 MNHEY and CDR2 SVGAGI come from the germline V gene. This CDR3 region has 15 residues. V was clipped by 6 bases and J by 0 bases; unmatched bases: 5. In DNA, the CDR3 is TGTGCCAGCAGGCTTGACAGGGTCTCTGGAAACACCATATATTTT. Translated, it gives CASRLDRVSGNTIYF.

The chain has TRBV10-2 and TRBJ2-1; TRBD2 agrees at 11 bases. V lost 3 bases to trimming and J lost 8 bases; unmatched junction nucleotides: 12. Germline V gene sequence: CDR1 WSHSY, CDR2 SAAADI. The CDR3 consists of 17 residues. The CDR3 DNA sequence: TGCGCCAGCAGTGAAAATCTAGCGGGAGGTGTTTGGGATGAGCAGTTCTTC. Protein product: CASSENLAGGVWDEQFF.

This clone was counted a single time. This chain uses TRBV2 with TRBJ2-7; D is unresolved. V shed 9 bases and J shed 2 bases, with 23 bases lying between them. The germline gives CDR1 SNHLY, CDR2 FYNNEI. The CDR3 is 16 residues long. CDR3 nucleotide sequence: TGTGCCAGTTCCGCTATTGGGCCTCGCGCAACCTACGAGCAGTACTTC. This gives the protein CASSAIGPRATYEQYF. Combining the CDR3 with reference TRBV2 and TRBJ2-7 gives the whole variable domain EPEVTQTPSHQVTQMGQEVILRCVPISNHLYFYWYRQILGQKVEFLVSFYNNEISEKSEIFDDQFSVERPDGSNFTLKIRSTKLEDSAMYFCASSAIGPRATYEQYFGPGTRLTVT.

The chain couples TRBV18 to TRBJ2-3; TRBD2 aligns across 8 bases. Trimming cost V 0 bases and J 3 bases; bases outside gene matches: 8. The germline gives CDR1 KGHSH, CDR2 LQKENI. The length of the CDR3 is 17 residues. The CDR3 DNA reads TGTGCCAGCTCACCACCCCCGACGGGAGGGGGAACAGATACGCAGTATTTT. Translation: CASSPPPTGGGTDTQYF. The full variable domain, in which reference TRBV18 and TRBJ2-3 provide the parts outside the CDR3, is NAGVMQNPRHLVRRRGQEARLRCSPMKGHSHVYWYRQLPEEGLKFMVYLQKENIIDESGMPKERFSAEFPKEGPSILRIQQVVRGDSAAYFCASSPPPTGGGTDTQYFGPGTRLTVL.

The chain couples TRBV11-2 to TRBJ2-1; the match to TRBD2 covers 13 bases. V trimming: 2 bases; J trimming: 4 bases; junction bases outside the gene matches: 2. Germline assignment: CDR1 SGHAT and CDR2 FQNNGV. The CDR3 loop spans 16 amino acids. Here the CDR3 DNA reads TGTGCCAGCAGCTTACCGGGACTAGCGGGATACAATGAGCAGTTCTTC. It translates to CASSLPGLAGYNEQFF. Full variable domain (rest looked up from reference TRBV11-2 and TRBJ2-1): EAGVAQSPRYKIIEKRQSVAFWCNPISGHATLYWYQQILGQGPKLLIQFQNNGVVDDSQLPKDRFSAERLKGVDSTLKIQPAKLEDSAVYLCASSLPGLAGYNEQFFGPGTRLTVL.

V is TRBV15 and J is TRBJ2-1, with TRBD2 as a possible D gene (5 bases). The CDR3 runs to 15 residues. Germline values: CDR1 LNHNV, CDR2 YYDKDF (reference sequence). Trimming left V 0 bases short and J 8 bases short, with 14 bases between. The DNA for the CDR3 is TGTGCCACCAGCAGAGATCCGGGAACGTTCGATGAGCAGTTCTTC. As protein: CATSRDPGTFDEQFF.

This rearrangement joins TRBV3-1 (or the pseudogene TRBV3-2) to TRBJ2-1; perhaps TRBD2 as D (6 bases). CDR3 length: 13 residues. Germline V gives CDR1 LGHDT, CDR2 YNNKEL (reference sequence). V was shortened by 1 base and J by 9 bases, with 10 bases between the two germline ends. The CDR3 DNA is TGTGCCAGCAGCCAAGTTGGGGGGTTTGAGCAGTTCTTC. As protein: CASSQVGGFEQFF.

The genes are TRBV28 and TRBJ2-7, with D maybe TRBD2 (6 bases). The CDR3 is made up of 12 amino acids. Trimming cost V 2 bases and J 5 bases, with 7 bases left between them. CDR1 is MDHEN and CDR2 is SYDVKM in the germline V gene. CDR3 nucleotides: TGTGCCAGCAGTTTACCTAGCGACGAGCAGTACTTC. This encodes CASSLPSDEQYF.

This clone came up a few times. V and J are TRBV19 and TRBJ2-3; TRBD2 matches at 14 bases. Germline V gene data show CDR1 as LNHDA and CDR2 as SQIVND (reference sequence). CDR3 length: 20 amino acids. Trimming cost V 4 bases and J 0 bases; bases outside gene matches: 12. The CDR3 sequence: CASSRPPGTSGSGSTDTQYF. The CDR3 DNA reads TGTGCCAGTAGTAGACCCCCCGGGACTAGCGGGAGTGGTAGCACAGATACGCAGTATTTT.

CDR3 residues: CASSYSRGISGNTIYF. CDR3 DNA: TGTGCCAGCAGTTACTCCAGGGGCATCTCTGGAAACACCATATATTTT. This chain uses TRBV6-2 or TRBV6-3 with TRBJ1-3, with D possibly matching TRBD1 (6 bases). Trimming stripped 0 bases from V and 0 bases from J, with 9 bases between. CDR1 is MNHEY, CDR2 SVGEGT, per germline. The CDR3 length is 16 residues.

V and J are TRBV5-6 and TRBJ2-3, with D unclear. This CDR3 contains 16 residues. The V end was cut by 5 bases, the J end by 6 bases, with 22 bases between. The germline CDR1 and CDR2 sequences are SGHDT and YYEEEE. Written as DNA, the CDR3 is TGTGCCAGCAGTCGATCCTCGACTGCCTTTACTGATACGCAGTATTTT. Translating it yields CASSRSSTAFTDTQYF.

The chain carries TRBV11-1 and TRBJ2-1; TRBD1 matches at 8 bases. Germline V CDR1 and CDR2: SGHAT, FQDESV (reference sequence). The CDR3 sequence is 15 residues long. Unmatched junction bases numbered 7, after V lost 5 bases and J lost 4 bases. In nucleotides, the CDR3 is TGTGCCAGCAGCACAGGACAGGGAGAGTACAATGAGCAGTTCTTC. This codes for CASSTGQGEYNEQFF.

This sequence joins TRBV28 and TRBJ1-5; TRBD1 aligns across 7 bases. The germline V gene has CDR1 MDHEN and CDR2 SYDVKM. J gave up 4 bases and V 8 bases, and 8 bases lay outside the gene matches. This CDR3 is built from 14 residues. The CDR3 here is CASRQGDGNQPQHF. CDR3 bases: TGTGCCAGCCGTCAGGGGGATGGAAATCAGCCCCAGCATTTT.

This chain links TRBV27 with TRBJ2-1; D is perhaps TRBD2 (5 bases). In germline, CDR1 is MNHEY, CDR2 SMNVEV (reference sequence). V lost 5 bases and J 8 bases, leaving 19 bases between the germline ends. CDR3 length: 15 amino acids. The CDR3, as DNA: TGTGCCAGCAGTGAAACAGCCCGAACTAGGGATGAGCAGTTCTTC. This sequence encodes CASSETARTRDEQFF.

This clone was seen a few times. The V and J genes are TRBV5-6 and TRBJ1-1; 10 bases align to TRBD1. The CDR3 is made up of 14 amino acids. Germline lookup yields CDR1 SGHDT and CDR2 YYEEEE. J lost 5 bases, V lost 2 bases, and 3 bases had no gene match. CDR3: CASSFRTGGTEAFF. The CDR3 DNA reads as TGTGCCAGCAGCTTCCGGACAGGGGGGACTGAAGCTTTCTTT.

The V gene is TRBV6-1, the J gene TRBJ2-7; D is unclear. The ends were cut back, 1 base at V and 3 bases at J, with 4 bases in the middle. The CDR3 has 12 residues. The germline V gene has CDR1 MNHNS and CDR2 SASEGT. CDR3: CASSEGYYEQYF. CDR3 nucleotide sequence: TGTGCCAGCAGTGAAGGTTACTACGAGCAGTACTTC.

This sequence joins TRBV20-1 and TRBJ1-1; no clear D gene. The length of the CDR3 is 11 residues. CDR1 is DFQATT and CDR2 is SNEGSKA in the germline V gene (reference sequence). V was clipped by 2 bases and J by 7 bases, with 8 bases between them. The CDR3 spells CSARRAIEAFF. The CDR3 DNA sequence: TGCAGTGCTAGACGAGCCATTGAAGCTTTCTTT.

The rearrangement uses TRBV28 and TRBJ1-4; D not resolved. V was pared by 6 bases and J by 7 bases, with 18 bases between. Germline V gene lookup returns CDR1 MDHEN and CDR2 SYDVKM. CDR3 length equals 15 residues. The CDR3 sequence is CASSRNMLSGEKLFF. CDR3 bases: TGTGCCAGCAGCCGTAACATGCTCTCAGGTGAAAAACTGTTTTTT. Full variable domain (remainder filled in from reference TRBV28 and TRBJ1-4): DVKVTQSSRYLVKRTGEKVFLECVQDMDHENMFWYRQDPGLGLRLIYFSYDVKMKEKGDIPEGYSVSREKKERFSLILESASTNQTSMYLCASSRNMLSGEKLFFGSGTQLSVL.

The gene calls are TRBV2 and TRBJ2-7; 7 positions match TRBD1. The CDR3 consists of 14 residues. The ends lost 5 bases at V and 2 bases at J; junction bases unmatched: 6. From germline, CDR1 is SNHLY and CDR2 FYNNEI. The CDR3 nucleotides read TGTGCCAGCAGTTGGGACAGAAATACCTACGAGCAGTACTTC. Translated: CASSWDRNTYEQYF. Full variable domain (missing parts from reference TRBV2 and TRBJ2-7): EPEVTQTPSHQVTQMGQEVILRCVPISNHLYFYWYRQILGQKVEFLVSFYNNEISEKSEIFDDQFSVERPDGSNFTLKIRSTKLEDSAMYFCASSWDRNTYEQYFGPGTRLTVT.

V is TRBV27 and J is TRBJ2-1; 8 bases are shared with TRBD2. Trimming cost V 2 bases and J 12 bases; bases outside gene matches: 9. Germline loops: CDR1 MNHEY, CDR2 SMNVEV (reference sequence). CDR3 size: 14 residues. CDR3 coding DNA: TGTGCCAGCAGTTTAGGCAACCGGGGGGGAGGGCAGTTCTTC. This encodes CASSLGNRGGGQFF.

This clone was seen once. The DNA for the CDR3 is TGTGCCAGCAGCGCCGGGACAGGGGTTGACACTGAAGCTTTCTTT. Its protein product is CASSAGTGVDTEAFF. The gene calls are TRBV5-6 and TRBJ1-1; 10 bases match TRBD1. Trimming cost V 4 bases and J 3 bases; bases outside gene matches: 6. Germline assignment: CDR1 SGHDT and CDR2 YYEEEE. CDR3 size: 15 residues.

The chain uses TRBV7-9 and TRBJ2-1; 10 bases are a match to TRBD2. V gave up 4 bases and J gave up 8 bases; unmatched junction bases: 11. This CDR3 has 16 residues. CDR1 is SEHNR and CDR2 is FQNEAQ in the germline V gene (reference sequence). The CDR3 here is CASSSRLAGPRDEQFF. CDR3 DNA: TGTGCCAGCAGCTCCAGACTAGCGGGCCCTCGGGATGAGCAGTTCTTC.

The chain links TRBV7-6 to TRBJ2-7; 8 nucleotides align to TRBD2. V lost 5 bases, J lost 7 bases, and 13 bases stayed unmatched. Germline CDR1 and CDR2: SGHVS and FNYEAQ. The CDR3 contains 15 residues. DNA of the CDR3: TGTGCCAGCAGCCAACTAGCGGCGAGTTATAATGAGCAGTACTTC. It codes for CASSQLAASYNEQYF.

This chain joins TRBV29-1 and TRBJ2-1; 7 bases map to TRBD1. CDR1 and CDR2 from the germline V gene are SQVTM and ANQGSEA. This CDR3 spans 14 amino acids. The V gene end was trimmed by 7 bases and the J gene end by 6 bases; junction bases not matched to a gene: 12. The CDR3 is CSAIRDSNSNEQFF. In DNA form, the CDR3 reads TGCAGCGCCATCCGGGACAGTAACTCCAATGAGCAGTTCTTC.